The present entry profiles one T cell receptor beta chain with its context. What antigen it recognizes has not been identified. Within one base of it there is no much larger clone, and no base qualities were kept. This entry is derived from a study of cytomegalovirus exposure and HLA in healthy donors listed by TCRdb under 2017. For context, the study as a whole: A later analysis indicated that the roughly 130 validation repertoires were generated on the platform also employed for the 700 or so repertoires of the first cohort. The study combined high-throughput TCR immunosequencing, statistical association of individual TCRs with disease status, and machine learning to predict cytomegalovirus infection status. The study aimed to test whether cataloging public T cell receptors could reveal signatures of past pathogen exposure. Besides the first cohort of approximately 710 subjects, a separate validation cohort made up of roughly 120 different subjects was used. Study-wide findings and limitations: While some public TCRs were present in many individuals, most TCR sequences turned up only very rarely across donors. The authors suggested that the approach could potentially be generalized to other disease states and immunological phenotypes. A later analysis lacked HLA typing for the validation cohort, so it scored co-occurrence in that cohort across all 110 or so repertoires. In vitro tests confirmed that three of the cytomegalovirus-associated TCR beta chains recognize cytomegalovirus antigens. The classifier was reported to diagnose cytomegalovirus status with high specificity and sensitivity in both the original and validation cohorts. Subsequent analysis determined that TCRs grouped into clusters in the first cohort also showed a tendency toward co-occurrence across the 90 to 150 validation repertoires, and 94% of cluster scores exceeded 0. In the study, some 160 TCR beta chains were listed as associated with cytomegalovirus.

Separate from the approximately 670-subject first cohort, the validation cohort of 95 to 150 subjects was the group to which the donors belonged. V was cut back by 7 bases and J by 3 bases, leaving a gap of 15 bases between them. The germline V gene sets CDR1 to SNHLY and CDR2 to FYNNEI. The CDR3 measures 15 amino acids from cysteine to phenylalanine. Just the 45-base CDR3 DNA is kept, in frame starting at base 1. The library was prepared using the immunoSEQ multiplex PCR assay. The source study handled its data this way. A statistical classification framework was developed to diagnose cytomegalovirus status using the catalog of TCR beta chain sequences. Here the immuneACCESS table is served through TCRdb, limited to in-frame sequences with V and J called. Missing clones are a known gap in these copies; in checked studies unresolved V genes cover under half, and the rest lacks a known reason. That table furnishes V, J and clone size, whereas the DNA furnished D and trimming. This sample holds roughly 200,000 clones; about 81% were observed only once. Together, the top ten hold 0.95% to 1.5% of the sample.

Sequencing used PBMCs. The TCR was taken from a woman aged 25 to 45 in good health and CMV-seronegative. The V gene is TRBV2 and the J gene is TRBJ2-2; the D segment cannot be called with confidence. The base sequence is TGTGCCAGCAAGCTCCGGTCAGGTTACACCGGGGAGCTGTTTTTT. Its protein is CASKLRSGYTGELFF.